Presented here are 7 T cell receptor beta chains from one specimen sequenced in a study of graft-versus-host responses after intestinal transplantation. Clones were read by immunoSEQ multiplex PCR, and TCRdb kept only the in-frame ones, dropping some. The data contain 35,000 to 45,000 clones, approximately 96% of them singletons. These TCRs' antigens remain unknown. The specimen was unstimulated CD8+ T cells sorted from spleen or lymph node cells, collected before transplant. These receptors all stem from a human donor who was the organ donor for an intestinal transplant.

This clone has just a few counts. The V call is TRBV10-1, the J call TRBJ1-3; 9 bases are shared with TRBD1. V was pared by 6 bases and J by 3 bases, with 9 bases of the junction left unmatched. Germline V gives CDR1 WNHNN, CDR2 SYGVQD (reference sequence). The CDR3 is made up of 16 amino acids. The chain's CDR3 is CASSETGGGFGNTIYF. In DNA form, the CDR3 reads TGCGCCAGCAGCGAAACAGGGGGCGGCTTTGGAAACACCATATATTTT.

The chain is built from TRBV10-3 and TRBJ1-6; 9 bases are shared with TRBD1. With 2 bases clipped from V and 7 bases from J, the junction kept 6 bases outside the gene matches. From germline, CDR1 is ENHRY and CDR2 SYGVKD. The CDR3 extends over 16 amino acids. The DNA for the CDR3 is TGTGCCATCAGTGAGGGGGGACAGGGATGGAATTCACCCCTCCACTTT. Amino acid sequence: CAISEGGQGWNSPLHF.

The genes are TRBV4-2 and TRBJ2-3; TRBD1 aligns across 10 bases. The V gene's germline CDR1 is LGHNA and CDR2 YNFKEQ. V shed 8 bases and J 7 bases; nucleotides not matched to a gene: 9. This CDR3 is 14 amino acids long. The CDR3: CASLEGQGNHTQYF. CDR3 nucleotides: TGTGCCAGCCTGGAGGGACAGGGGAACCATACGCAGTATTTT.

This chain joins TRBV5-6 and TRBJ1-1; D is unresolved. V was shortened by 3 bases and J by 5 bases, with 11 bases between the two germline ends. This CDR3 is 13 amino acids long. Germline V gene lookup returns CDR1 SGHDT and CDR2 YYEEEE. CDR3 region: CASSSEIGTEAFF. The CDR3 DNA reads as TGTGCCAGCAGCTCTGAAATAGGGACTGAAGCTTTCTTT.

There are a few counts of this clone. The chain recombines TRBV10-1 with TRBJ1-4; TRBD1 matches at 9 bases. CDR3 length: 15 residues. Germline assignment: CDR1 WNHNN and CDR2 SYGVQD (reference sequence). Trimming cost V 8 bases and J 8 bases; bases outside gene matches: 12. DNA of the CDR3: TGCGCCAGCCTTTTCTCCGGGACAGGGCAAGAAAAACTGTTTTTT. Translated, it gives CASLFSGTGQEKLFF.

J is TRBJ2-3 and V is TRBV6-1, with a tentative D call TRBD2 (5 bases). This CDR3 contains 16 residues. Germline V gene data show CDR1 as MNHNS and CDR2 as SASEGT. The V gene lost 4 bases and the J gene lost 1 base, with 15 bases spanning the gap. CDR3 in DNA: TGTGCCAGCAGTGGGACTGCCTCATCGGGCACAGATACGCAGTATTTT. Its protein is CASSGTASSGTDTQYF.

CDR3 coding DNA: TGTGCCAGCAGCCAACTAACAGATACGCAGTATTTT. Amino acids: CASSQLTDTQYF. The chain has TRBV4-2 and TRBJ2-3; D unclear. The CDR3 runs 12 residues. Germline V gene sequence: CDR1 LGHNA, CDR2 YNFKEQ. Deletions cut 2 bases from V and 3 bases from J, with 3 bases between.